Listed below are T cell receptor beta chains from one sample, sequenced in a study of Ad26.COV2.S vaccination and SARS-CoV-2 variants. Using immunoSEQ multiplex PCR, the repertoire was profiled, and TCRdb retains in-frame clones only, with some absent. The sample consists of about 480,000 clones, around nine tenths of them appearing once. The sample was peripheral blood, taken in a trial of Ad26.COV2.S vaccine versus placebo. The source of these receptors is a person aged 18-60 years who received the Ad26.COV2.S COVID-19 vaccine or a placebo. CDR3s include the opening cysteine and the closing phenylalanine or tryptophan. D genes are given only for firm matches. Size is omitted from some rows. Given values are once, few, many or a class for expanded clones.

cdr3_aa: CASSPRGIGNSPLHF
cdr3_nt: TGCGCCAGCAGCCCCAGGGGAATTGGGAATTCACCCCTCCACTTT
d_call: NA
j_call: TRBJ1-6
clone_size: NA
v_call: TRBV4-3
cdr3_length: 15

cdr3_aa: CAGGKGLSYEQYF
cdr3_nt: TGTGCCGGGGGGAAAGGCTTATCCTACGAGCAGTACTTC
d_call: NA
j_call: TRBJ2-7
clone_size: NA
v_call: TRBV27
cdr3_length: 13

cdr3_aa: CASRGVGWSGNTIYF
cdr3_nt: TGTGCCAGCAGGGGGGTCGGGTGGTCTGGAAACACCATATATTTT
d_call: NA
j_call: TRBJ1-3
clone_size: NA
v_call: TRBV6-5
cdr3_length: 15

cdr3_aa: CASSLGRWAGELFF
cdr3_nt: TGTGCCAGCAGTTTAGGGCGGTGGGCCGGGGAGCTGTTTTTT
d_call: NA
j_call: TRBJ2-2
clone_size: NA
v_call: TRBV28
cdr3_length: 14

cdr3_aa: CASSLIGGGDTQYF
cdr3_nt: TGTGCCAGCAGCTTAATCGGGGGAGGAGATACGCAGTATTTT
d_call: NA
j_call: TRBJ2-3
clone_size: NA
v_call: TRBV7-3
cdr3_length: 14

cdr3_aa: CASSPTNRVGETQYF
cdr3_nt: TGTGCCAGCAGTCCAACCAACAGGGTCGGGGAGACCCAGTACTTC
d_call: NA
j_call: TRBJ2-5
clone_size: NA
v_call: TRBV6-2/TRBV6-3
cdr3_length: 15

cdr3_aa: CASSVGGTGGEAFF
cdr3_nt: TGTGCCAGCAGCGTAGGAGGGACAGGGGGCGAAGCTTTCTTT
d_call: TRBD1
j_call: TRBJ1-1
clone_size: NA
v_call: TRBV9
cdr3_length: 14

cdr3_aa: CASSLSSLGQGGYTF
cdr3_nt: TGTGCCAGCAGCTTATCCTCACTTGGCCAGGGCGGCTACACCTTC
d_call: NA
j_call: TRBJ1-2
clone_size: once
v_call: TRBV11-2
cdr3_length: 15

cdr3_aa: CASSLGVGASTDTQYF
cdr3_nt: TGTGCCAGCAGCTTAGGGGTCGGGGCTAGCACAGATACGCAGTATTTT
d_call: NA
j_call: TRBJ2-3
clone_size: NA
v_call: TRBV11-2
cdr3_length: 16

cdr3_aa: CASSEGVAGFNEQFF
cdr3_nt: TGTGCCAGCAGTGAAGGGGTAGCGGGGTTTAATGAGCAGTTCTTC
d_call: TRBD2
j_call: TRBJ2-1
clone_size: NA
v_call: TRBV2
cdr3_length: 15

cdr3_aa: CASSEYQGEGSTDTQYF
cdr3_nt: TGTGCCAGCAGTGAATATCAGGGAGAGGGCAGCACAGATACGCAGTATTTT
d_call: NA
j_call: TRBJ2-3
clone_size: NA
v_call: TRBV6-1
cdr3_length: 17

cdr3_aa: CASSPRTENTEAFF
cdr3_nt: TGTGCCAGCTCACCACGGACAGAGAACACTGAAGCTTTCTTT
d_call: NA
j_call: TRBJ1-1
clone_size: NA
v_call: TRBV18
cdr3_length: 14

cdr3_aa: CASSLKGTGAQHF
cdr3_nt: TGTGCCAGCAGCCTGAAGGGAACGGGGGCCCAGCATTTT
d_call: NA
j_call: TRBJ1-5
clone_size: NA
v_call: TRBV12-3/TRBV12-4
cdr3_length: 13

cdr3_aa: CASSLLGESLYF
cdr3_nt: TGTGCCAGCAGTTTATTGGGCGAATCTCTTTACTTC
d_call: NA
j_call: TRBJ2-7
clone_size: few
v_call: TRBV27
cdr3_length: 12

cdr3_aa: CASSIDRYSYEQYF
cdr3_nt: TGTGCCAGTAGTATCGACAGATACTCCTACGAGCAGTACTTC
d_call: NA
j_call: TRBJ2-7
clone_size: few
v_call: TRBV19
cdr3_length: 14

cdr3_aa: CASRRGAEPNTGELFF
cdr3_nt: TGTGCCAGTAGGCGCGGGGCGGAGCCGAACACCGGGGAGCTGTTTTTT
d_call: NA
j_call: TRBJ2-2
clone_size: few
v_call: TRBV9
cdr3_length: 16

cdr3_aa: CASTISSGRVTDTQYF
cdr3_nt: TGTGCCAGCACAATCTCGAGCGGGAGAGTAACAGATACGCAGTATTTT
d_call: TRBD2
j_call: TRBJ2-3
clone_size: NA
v_call: TRBV6-6
cdr3_length: 16

cdr3_aa: CASSGRTSLDEQFF
cdr3_nt: TGTGCCAGCAGCGGAAGGACTAGTCTTGATGAGCAGTTCTTC
d_call: TRBD2
j_call: TRBJ2-1
clone_size: NA
v_call: TRBV9
cdr3_length: 14

cdr3_aa: CASSVTGGAEAFF
cdr3_nt: TGTGCCAGCAGTGTGACAGGGGGCGCCGAGGCTTTCTTT
d_call: TRBD1
j_call: TRBJ1-1
clone_size: NA
v_call: TRBV28
cdr3_length: 13

cdr3_aa: CASFERKNTGELFF
cdr3_nt: TGTGCCAGCTTTGAGCGAAAAAACACCGGGGAGCTGTTTTTT
d_call: NA
j_call: TRBJ2-2
clone_size: NA
v_call: TRBV2
cdr3_length: 14

cdr3_aa: CAISDGTWNYTF
cdr3_nt: TGTGCCATCAGTGACGGGACATGGAATTACACCTTC
d_call: NA
j_call: TRBJ1-2
clone_size: NA
v_call: TRBV10-3
cdr3_length: 12

cdr3_aa: CASMGDSNQPQHF
cdr3_nt: TGTGCCAGCATGGGGGATAGCAATCAGCCCCAGCATTTT
d_call: NA
j_call: TRBJ1-5
clone_size: NA
v_call: TRBV2
cdr3_length: 13

cdr3_aa: CASTPGSPEAFF
cdr3_nt: TGTGCCAGCACCCCCGGCTCCCCTGAAGCTTTCTTT
d_call: NA
j_call: TRBJ1-1
clone_size: NA
v_call: TRBV7-9
cdr3_length: 12

cdr3_aa: CASSLSGRATYEQYF
cdr3_nt: TGTGCCAGCAGCCTCAGCGGGAGGGCAACCTACGAGCAGTACTTC
d_call: TRBD2
j_call: TRBJ2-7
clone_size: few
v_call: TRBV11-2
cdr3_length: 15

cdr3_aa: CASSLSGWLRTSGANVLTF
cdr3_nt: TGTGCCAGCAGTTTATCAGGGTGGTTGAGGACCTCTGGGGCCAACGTCCTGACTTTC
d_call: NA
j_call: TRBJ2-6
clone_size: NA
v_call: TRBV27
cdr3_length: 19

cdr3_aa: CASSSSGGAYF
cdr3_nt: TGTGCCAGCAGTTCCTCGGGGGGAGCGTACTTC
d_call: NA
j_call: TRBJ1-2
clone_size: NA
v_call: TRBV12-3/TRBV12-4
cdr3_length: 11

cdr3_aa: CASSPRPEPHPNEQFF
cdr3_nt: TGTGCCAGCTCACCACGTCCGGAGCCCCACCCGAATGAGCAGTTCTTC
d_call: NA
j_call: TRBJ2-1
clone_size: NA
v_call: TRBV18
cdr3_length: 16

cdr3_aa: CASSEGRGRYNTEAFF
cdr3_nt: TGTGCCAGCAGTGAAGGAAGGGGGAGATACAACACTGAAGCTTTCTTT
d_call: NA
j_call: TRBJ1-1
clone_size: NA
v_call: TRBV6-1
cdr3_length: 16

cdr3_aa: CASRGGTGLNEKLFF
cdr3_nt: TGTGCCAGCAGAGGCGGGACAGGGTTGAATGAAAAACTGTTTTTT
d_call: TRBD1
j_call: TRBJ1-4
clone_size: NA
v_call: TRBV2
cdr3_length: 15

cdr3_aa: CASSLSTGRGGYTF
cdr3_nt: TGTGCCAGCAGTTTATCCACAGGGCGCGGAGGCTACACCTTC
d_call: NA
j_call: TRBJ1-2
clone_size: NA
v_call: TRBV28
cdr3_length: 14

cdr3_aa: CASSVKWGYGTDTQYF
cdr3_nt: TGTGCCAGCAGCGTAAAATGGGGATACGGCACAGATACGCAGTATTTT
d_call: NA
j_call: TRBJ2-3
clone_size: NA
v_call: TRBV9
cdr3_length: 16

cdr3_aa: CATSDPPINEQFF
cdr3_nt: TGTGCCACCAGTGATCCCCCCATCAATGAGCAGTTCTTC
d_call: NA
j_call: TRBJ2-1
clone_size: NA
v_call: TRBV24-1
cdr3_length: 13

cdr3_aa: CASSRGVAGGSSGELFF
cdr3_nt: NA
d_call: NA
j_call: TRBJ2-2
clone_size: once
v_call: TRBV21-1
cdr3_length: 17

cdr3_aa: CASSSGTSRIETQYF
cdr3_nt: TGTGCCAGCAGCTCGGGGACTAGCAGGATAGAGACCCAGTACTTC
d_call: TRBD2
j_call: TRBJ2-5
clone_size: NA
v_call: TRBV5-4
cdr3_length: 15

cdr3_aa: CSVAGTAGNTIYF
cdr3_nt: TGCAGCGTCGCAGGGACAGCCGGAAACACCATATATTTT
d_call: TRBD1
j_call: TRBJ1-3
clone_size: NA
v_call: TRBV29-1
cdr3_length: 13

cdr3_aa: CATSRVGGQHYEQYF
cdr3_nt: TGTGCCACCAGCAGAGTGGGTGGGCAGCACTACGAGCAGTACTTC
d_call: NA
j_call: TRBJ2-7
clone_size: once
v_call: TRBV15
cdr3_length: 15

cdr3_aa: CSVVGLAGGRSTDTQYF
cdr3_nt: TGCAGCGTTGTTGGGCTAGCGGGAGGACGGAGCACAGATACGCAGTATTTT
d_call: TRBD2
j_call: TRBJ2-3
clone_size: NA
v_call: TRBV29-1
cdr3_length: 17

cdr3_aa: CASSPGFREGETQYF
cdr3_nt: TGTGCCAGCAGCCCAGGATTTAGGGAGGGAGAGACCCAGTACTTC
d_call: TRBD2
j_call: TRBJ2-5
clone_size: NA
v_call: TRBV3-1/TRBV3-2
cdr3_length: 15

cdr3_aa: CASSSRHGYTF
cdr3_nt: TGTGCCAGCAGTTCGCGACATGGCTACACCTTC
d_call: NA
j_call: TRBJ1-2
clone_size: NA
v_call: TRBV28
cdr3_length: 11

cdr3_aa: CASSSRRDRAIYGYTF
cdr3_nt: TGTGCCAGCAGTTCAAGGAGGGACAGGGCGATCTATGGCTACACCTTC
d_call: TRBD1
j_call: TRBJ1-2
clone_size: NA
v_call: TRBV28
cdr3_length: 16

cdr3_aa: CASSVVSGGKAFF
cdr3_nt: TGTGCCAGCAGCGTAGTGTCGGGGGGCAAGGCTTTCTTT
d_call: NA
j_call: TRBJ1-1
clone_size: NA
v_call: TRBV9
cdr3_length: 13

cdr3_aa: CASSPSGTGAYEQYF
cdr3_nt: TGTGCCAGCAGCCCCTCCGGGACAGGGGCCTACGAGCAGTACTTC
d_call: TRBD1
j_call: TRBJ2-7
clone_size: NA
v_call: TRBV9
cdr3_length: 15

cdr3_aa: CASSLVTRSYEQYF
cdr3_nt: TGCGCCAGCAGCTTGGTAACTAGGTCCTACGAGCAGTACTTC
d_call: NA
j_call: TRBJ2-7
clone_size: many
v_call: TRBV5-1
cdr3_length: 14

cdr3_aa: CATSRDLEGMGGLYGYTF
cdr3_nt: TGTGCCACCAGCAGAGATCTTGAGGGGATGGGGGGTCTCTATGGCTACACCTTC
d_call: NA
j_call: TRBJ1-2
clone_size: once
v_call: TRBV15
cdr3_length: 18

cdr3_aa: CASSIRTGVTEAFF
cdr3_nt: TGTGCCAGTAGTATAAGGACAGGGGTAACTGAAGCTTTCTTT
d_call: TRBD1
j_call: TRBJ1-1
clone_size: once
v_call: TRBV19
cdr3_length: 14

cdr3_aa: CASSEAGLEQYF
cdr3_nt: TGTGCCAGCAGTGAAGCGGGGTTAGAGCAGTACTTC
d_call: NA
j_call: TRBJ2-7
clone_size: NA
v_call: TRBV25-1
cdr3_length: 12

cdr3_aa: CASTDSGRKETQYF
cdr3_nt: TGTGCCAGCACCGATAGCGGGAGAAAAGAGACCCAGTACTTC
d_call: TRBD2
j_call: TRBJ2-5
clone_size: NA
v_call: TRBV7-9
cdr3_length: 14

cdr3_aa: CASSLARTVNTEAFF
cdr3_nt: TGTGCCAGCAGCTTAGCGAGGACAGTGAACACTGAAGCTTTCTTT
d_call: NA
j_call: TRBJ1-1
clone_size: NA
v_call: TRBV7-2
cdr3_length: 15